This is a list of T cell receptor beta chains from one sample in a study of OX40 agonist ivuxolimab in advanced cancers. TCRdb's table, derived via immunoSEQ multiplex PCR, lists solely in-frame clones and lacks some. The sample yields over 65,000 clones, roughly 84% seen once. The sample consisted of CD4+ or CD8+ T cells sorted from blood, taken in a trial of the OX40 agonist ivuxolimab. The receptors were sampled from an adult with an advanced solid tumor such as melanoma, head and neck, liver or kidney cancer. Both conserved end residues are part of each CDR3. A D gene is named only where the DNA matches it firmly. Part of the rows lack a size; the others show once, few, many or a class for expanded clones.

CDR3aa	CDR3nt	j_gene	v_gene	d_gene	abundance
CASSLDGTSGQETQYF	TGTGCCAGCAGCTTAGATGGGACTAGCGGCCAAGAGACCCAGTACTTC	TRBJ2-5	TRBV7-3	TRBD2	.
CASSFSTGGDTQYF	TGTGCCAGCAGCTTCTCCACCGGGGGAGATACGCAGTATTTT	TRBJ2-3	TRBV5-4	.	.
CASRPGGGDTQYF	TGTGCCAGCAGACCAGGGGGGGGAGATACGCAGTATTTT	TRBJ2-3	TRBV7-2	.	.
CASSVNPSRGGETQYF	TGTGCCAGCAGCGTTAACCCTAGTAGAGGGGGGGAGACCCAGTACTTC	TRBJ2-5	TRBV9	.	.
CASSLTGADMNTEAFF	TGCGCCAGCAGCTTGACGGGGGCGGACATGAACACTGAAGCTTTCTTT	TRBJ1-1	TRBV5-1	.	.
CASSYSKSVQPFF	TGTGCCAGCAGTTACTCGAAGTCGGTCCAACCGTTCTTC	TRBJ2-1	TRBV6-6	.	.
CAWSVLSSFMNEQFF	TGTGCCTGGAGTGTACTGTCTAGTTTTATGAATGAGCAGTTCTTC	TRBJ2-1	TRBV30	.	.
CASSRQNSPLHF	TGTGCCAGCAGCCGACAAAATTCACCCCTCCACTTT	TRBJ1-6	TRBV7-2	.	.
CASSLAASVGEQYF	TGTGCCAGCAGCTTAGCGGCTAGCGTTGGCGAGCAGTACTTC	TRBJ2-7	TRBV7-9	.	once
CASSRSQGRSAGELFF	TGCGCCAGCAGCCGATCTCAGGGGCGAAGCGCCGGGGAGCTGTTTTTT	TRBJ2-2	TRBV5-1	.	once
CASSNPGTLMDEQFF	TGTGCCAGCAGCAATCCCGGGACTTTAATGGATGAGCAGTTCTTC	TRBJ2-1	TRBV6-5	.	.
CASSPQGNTEAFF	TGTGCCAGCAGCCCCCAGGGGAACACTGAAGCTTTCTTT	TRBJ1-1	TRBV5-4	.	.
CASSLESGGTEAFF	TGCGCCAGCAGCTTGGAGTCAGGGGGGACTGAAGCTTTCTTT	TRBJ1-1	TRBV5-1	TRBD1	.
CASSYSATNTGELFF	TGTGCCAGCAGTTATAGCGCGACGAACACCGGGGAGCTGTTTTTT	TRBJ2-2	TRBV6-5	.	.
CASSRPIAGGEETQYF	TGTGCCAGCAGCCGCCCCATAGCGGGGGGCGAAGAGACCCAGTACTTC	TRBJ2-5	TRBV11-2	TRBD2	.
CASSPSTDTQYF	TGTGCCAGCAGCCCTTCCACAGATACGCAGTATTTT	TRBJ2-3	TRBV5-4	.	.
CASSMDRTYEQYF	TGTGCCAGCAGCATGGACAGGACCTACGAGCAGTACTTC	TRBJ2-7	TRBV6-5	TRBD1	.